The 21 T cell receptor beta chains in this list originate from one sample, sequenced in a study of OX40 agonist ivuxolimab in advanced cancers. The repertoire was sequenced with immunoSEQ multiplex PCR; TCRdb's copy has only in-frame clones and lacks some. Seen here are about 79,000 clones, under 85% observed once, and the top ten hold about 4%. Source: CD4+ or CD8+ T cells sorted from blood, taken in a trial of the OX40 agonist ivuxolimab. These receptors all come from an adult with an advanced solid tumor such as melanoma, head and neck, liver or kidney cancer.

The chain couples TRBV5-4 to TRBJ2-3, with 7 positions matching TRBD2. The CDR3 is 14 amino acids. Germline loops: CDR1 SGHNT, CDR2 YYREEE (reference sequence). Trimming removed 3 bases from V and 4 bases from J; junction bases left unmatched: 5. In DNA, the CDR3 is TGTGCCAGCAGCTCCCGACTAGCCGCAGATACGCAGTATTTT. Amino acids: CASSSRLAADTQYF.

CDR3 protein: CASFPSGERVTEAFF. CDR3 coding DNA: TGTGCCAGCTTTCCCTCGGGCGAACGGGTCACTGAAGCTTTCTTT. The V call is TRBV28, the J call TRBJ1-1; D is uncertain. The CDR3 length is 15 residues. V dropped 8 bases and J dropped 4 bases, with 20 bases sitting between them. Germline V gene lookup returns CDR1 MDHEN and CDR2 SYDVKM.

CDR3 amino acids: CASSLYVGTDTQYF. As DNA, the CDR3 is TGTGCCAGCAGCCTATATGTGGGGACAGATACGCAGTATTTT. V gene TRBV28 combines with J gene TRBJ2-3; D gene unclear. Trimming took 6 bases from V and 3 from J, leaving 13 bases between them. Germline lookup yields CDR1 MDHEN and CDR2 SYDVKM. CDR3 length: 14 residues.

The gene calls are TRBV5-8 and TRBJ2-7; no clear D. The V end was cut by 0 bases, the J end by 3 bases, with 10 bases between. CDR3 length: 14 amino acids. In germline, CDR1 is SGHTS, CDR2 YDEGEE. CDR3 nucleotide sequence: TGTGCCAGCAGCTTGGAGATAGGCTACTACGAGCAGTACTTC. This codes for CASSLEIGYYEQYF.

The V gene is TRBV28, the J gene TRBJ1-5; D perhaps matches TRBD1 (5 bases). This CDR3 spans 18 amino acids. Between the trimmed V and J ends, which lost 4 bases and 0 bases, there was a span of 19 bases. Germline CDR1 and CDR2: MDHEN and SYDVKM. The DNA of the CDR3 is TGTGCCAGCAGTTCCCTCTTTGCAGGGAAAAATAGCAATCAGCCCCAGCATTTT. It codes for CASSSLFAGKNSNQPQHF.

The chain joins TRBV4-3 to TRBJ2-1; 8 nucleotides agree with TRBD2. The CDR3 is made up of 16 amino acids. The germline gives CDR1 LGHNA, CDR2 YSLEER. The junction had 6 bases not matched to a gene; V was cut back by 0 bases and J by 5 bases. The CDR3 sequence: CASSQESGSYHNEQFF. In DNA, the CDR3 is TGCGCCAGCAGCCAAGAGAGCGGGAGTTATCACAATGAGCAGTTCTTC.

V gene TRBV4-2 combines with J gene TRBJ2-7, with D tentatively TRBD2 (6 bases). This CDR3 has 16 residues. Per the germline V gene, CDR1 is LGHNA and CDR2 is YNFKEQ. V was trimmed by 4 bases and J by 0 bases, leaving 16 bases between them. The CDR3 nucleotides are TGTGCCAGCAGCCCTCCGGCGGGACTTGTCTCCTACGAGCAGTACTTC. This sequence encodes CASSPPAGLVSYEQYF.

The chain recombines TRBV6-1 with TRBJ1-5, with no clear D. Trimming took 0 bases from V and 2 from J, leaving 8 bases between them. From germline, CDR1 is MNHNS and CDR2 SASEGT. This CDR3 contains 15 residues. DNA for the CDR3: TGTGCCAGCAGTGAAGCTGGCAGGCGCAATCAGCCCCAGCATTTT. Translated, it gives CASSEAGRRNQPQHF.

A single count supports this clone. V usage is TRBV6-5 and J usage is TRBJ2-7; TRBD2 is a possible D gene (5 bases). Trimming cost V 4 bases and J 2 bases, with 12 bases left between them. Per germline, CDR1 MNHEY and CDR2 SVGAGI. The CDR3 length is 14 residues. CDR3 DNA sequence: TGTGCCAGCAGTTCTGGCGGGCCCCCCTACGAGCAGTACTTC. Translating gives CASSSGGPPYEQYF.

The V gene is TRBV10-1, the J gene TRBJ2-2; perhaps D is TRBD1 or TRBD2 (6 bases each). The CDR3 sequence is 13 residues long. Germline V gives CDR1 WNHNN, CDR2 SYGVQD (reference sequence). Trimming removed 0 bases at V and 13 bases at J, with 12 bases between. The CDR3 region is CASSESIGGGLFF. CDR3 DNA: TGCGCCAGCAGTGAGTCGATCGGGGGCGGGCTGTTTTTT.

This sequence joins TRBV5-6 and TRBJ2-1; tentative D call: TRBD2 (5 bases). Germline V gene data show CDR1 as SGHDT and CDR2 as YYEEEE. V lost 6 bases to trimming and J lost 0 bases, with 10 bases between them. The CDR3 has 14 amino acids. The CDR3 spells CASILVGSYNEQFF. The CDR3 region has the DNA TGTGCCAGCATACTAGTCGGCTCCTACAATGAGCAGTTCTTC. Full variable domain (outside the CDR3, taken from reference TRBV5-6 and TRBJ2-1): DAGVTQSPTHLIKTRGQQVTLRCSPKSGHDTVSWYQQALGQGPQFIFQYYEEEERQRGNFPDRFSGHQFPNYSSELNVNALLLGDSALYLCASILVGSYNEQFFGPGTRLTVL.

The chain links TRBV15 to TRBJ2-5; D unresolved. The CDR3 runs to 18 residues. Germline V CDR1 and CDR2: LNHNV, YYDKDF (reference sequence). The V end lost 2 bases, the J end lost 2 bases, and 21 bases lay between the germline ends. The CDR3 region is CATSRKGRHEIPQETQYF. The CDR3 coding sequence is TGTGCCACCAGCAGAAAAGGACGGCACGAAATACCACAAGAGACCCAGTACTTC. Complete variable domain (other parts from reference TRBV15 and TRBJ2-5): DAMVIQNPRYQVTQFGKPVTLSCSQTLNHNVMYWYQQKSSQAPKLLFHYYDKDFNNEADTPDNFQSRRPNTSFCFLDIRSPGLGDTAMYLCATSRKGRHEIPQETQYFGPGTRLLVL.

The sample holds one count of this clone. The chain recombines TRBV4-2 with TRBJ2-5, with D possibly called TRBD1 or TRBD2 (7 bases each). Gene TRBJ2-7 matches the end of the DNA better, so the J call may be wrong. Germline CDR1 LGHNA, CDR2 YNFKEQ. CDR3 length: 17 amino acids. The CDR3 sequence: CASSQEPGGGPQYEQYF. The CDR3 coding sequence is TGTGCCAGCAGCCAAGAACCAGGGGGAGGGCCCCAATACGAGCAGTACTTC.

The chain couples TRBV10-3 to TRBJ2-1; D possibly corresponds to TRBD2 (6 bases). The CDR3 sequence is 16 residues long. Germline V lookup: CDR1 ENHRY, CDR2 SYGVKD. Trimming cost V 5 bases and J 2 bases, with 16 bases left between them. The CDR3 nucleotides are TGTGCCATCAGTCCTTCTTCGGGGGAACCCTACAATGAGCAGTTCTTC. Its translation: CAISPSSGEPYNEQFF.

The CDR3 nucleotides are TGTGCCAGCAGTGAATTCGGGGACACCCATGGCGGATATGGCTACACCTTC. Translation: CASSEFGDTHGGYGYTF. The chain is built from TRBV25-1 and TRBJ1-2, with TRBD1 as a possible D gene (6 bases). This CDR3 is 17 amino acids long. CDR1 MGHDK and CDR2 SYGVNS come from the germline V gene. Trimming left V 1 base short and J 5 bases short, with 20 bases between.

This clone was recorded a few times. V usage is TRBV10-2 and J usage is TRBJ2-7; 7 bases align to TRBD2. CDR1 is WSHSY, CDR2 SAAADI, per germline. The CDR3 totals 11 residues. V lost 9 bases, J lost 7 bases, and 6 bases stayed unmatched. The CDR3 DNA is TGCGCCAGTAGCCCGGGAGGAGAGCAGTACTTC. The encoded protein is CASSPGGEQYF.

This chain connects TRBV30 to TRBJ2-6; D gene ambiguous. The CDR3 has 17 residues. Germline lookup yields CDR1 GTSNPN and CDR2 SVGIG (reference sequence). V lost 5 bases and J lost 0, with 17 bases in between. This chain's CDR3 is CAWRTTLRNSGANVLTF. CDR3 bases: TGTGCCTGGCGAACGACCCTGCGAAACTCTGGGGCCAACGTCCTGACTTTC.

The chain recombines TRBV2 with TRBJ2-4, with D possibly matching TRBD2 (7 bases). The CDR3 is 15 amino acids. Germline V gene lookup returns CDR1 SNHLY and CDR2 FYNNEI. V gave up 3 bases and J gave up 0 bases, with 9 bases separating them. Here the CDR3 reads CASSEGGLAKNIQYF. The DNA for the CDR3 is TGTGCCAGCAGTGAGGGGGGGCTAGCCAAAAACATTCAGTACTTC.

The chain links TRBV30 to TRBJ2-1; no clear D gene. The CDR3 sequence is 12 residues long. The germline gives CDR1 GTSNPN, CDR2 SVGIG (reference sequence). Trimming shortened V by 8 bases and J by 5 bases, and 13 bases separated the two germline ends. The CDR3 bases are TGTGCCCTGGTTTTGGGCCACAATGAGCAGTTCTTC. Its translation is CALVLGHNEQFF.

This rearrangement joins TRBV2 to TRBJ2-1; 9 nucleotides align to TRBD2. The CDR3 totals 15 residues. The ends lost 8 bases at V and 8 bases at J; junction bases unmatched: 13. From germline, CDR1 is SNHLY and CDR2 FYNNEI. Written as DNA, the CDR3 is TGTGCCAGCCGGGTTTCTGCTAGCGGGATTGATGAGCAGTTCTTC. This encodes CASRVSASGIDEQFF.

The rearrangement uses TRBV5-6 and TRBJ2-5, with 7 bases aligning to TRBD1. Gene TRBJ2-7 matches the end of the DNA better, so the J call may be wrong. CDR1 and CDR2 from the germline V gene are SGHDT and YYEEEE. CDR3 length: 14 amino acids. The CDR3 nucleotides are TGTGCCAGCAGTTTGACAGGGACCCCCTACGAGCAGTACTTC. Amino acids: CASSLTGTPYEQYF.